Each of the 13 T cell receptor beta chains below was sequenced from the same sample in a study of cytomegalovirus exposure and HLA in healthy donors. In the PCR, 60 Vbeta and 13 Jbeta primers were used. Sequencing was performed with immunoSEQ multiplex PCR; in TCRdb, only in-frame clones are kept and a portion is missing. The profile shows about 68,000 clones, roughly four fifths of them singletons. Sequences were obtained from PBMCs. The receptors come from a human donor in good health.

The gene calls are TRBV2 and TRBJ2-7, with 8 nucleotides matching TRBD1. The V segment lost 0 bases and the J segment 2 bases; nucleotides outside the gene matches: 9. The CDR3 is made up of 17 amino acids. Looked up from germline, CDR1 is SNHLY and CDR2 is FYNNEI. CDR3 DNA sequence: TGTGCCAGCAGTGAAGCAGGTGTAGGGACAGGAACCTACGAGCAGTACTTC. Protein: CASSEAGVGTGTYEQYF. Full variable domain (remainder filled in from reference TRBV2 and TRBJ2-7): EPEVTQTPSHQVTQMGQEVILRCVPISNHLYFYWYRQILGQKVEFLVSFYNNEISEKSEIFDDQFSVERPDGSNFTLKIRSTKLEDSAMYFCASSEAGVGTGTYEQYFGPGTRLTVT.

The rearrangement joins TRBV28 to TRBJ1-6, with TRBD1 as a possible D gene (5 bases). Per germline, CDR1 MDHEN and CDR2 SYDVKM. V was cut by 2 bases and J by 7 bases, with 9 bases left in between. The CDR3 is made up of 14 amino acids. In DNA form, the CDR3 reads TGTGCCAGCAGTTTAATACAGGAGAATTCACCCCTCCACTTT. Encoded protein: CASSLIQENSPLHF.

This clone is a singleton in its sample. The V gene is TRBV5-4, the J gene TRBJ2-1; a weak D match, TRBD1 (6 bases). The germline CDR1 and CDR2 sequences are SGHNT and YYREEE (reference sequence). V lost 3 bases, J lost 1 base, and 14 bases lay in between. This CDR3 has 16 amino acids. This CDR3 is CASSSGFRGSYNEQFF. The CDR3 DNA sequence: TGTGCCAGCAGCTCGGGCTTTAGGGGGTCCTACAATGAGCAGTTCTTC.

The chain links TRBV4-1 to TRBJ1-2; 7 positions match TRBD1. V lost 3 bases and J lost 5; bases outside the gene matches: 6. Per the germline V gene, CDR1 is MGHRA and CDR2 is YSYEKL. CDR3 size: 14 residues. The CDR3 spells CASSQDRFPYGYTF. The CDR3 bases are TGCGCCAGCAGCCAGGACAGGTTCCCTTATGGCTACACCTTC.

The chain combines TRBV19 with TRBJ1-2; 8 positions agree with TRBD1. CDR1 is LNHDA, CDR2 SQIVND, per germline (reference sequence). With V trimmed by 3 bases and J by 4 bases, 10 bases remained unmatched. This CDR3 spans 16 amino acids. CDR3 bases: TGTGCCAGTAGTATGGCACCCCCGGACAGGGTCTATGGCTACACCTTC. This translates into CASSMAPPDRVYGYTF.

This chain connects TRBV28 to TRBJ1-1; D might be TRBD1 (5 bases). The germline V gene has CDR1 MDHEN and CDR2 SYDVKM. V gave up 3 bases and J gave up 0 bases, with 11 bases separating them. This CDR3 is 15 amino acids long. This CDR3 is CASSFHQGVNTEAFF. The CDR3 nucleotides read TGTGCCAGCAGTTTCCACCAGGGCGTGAACACTGAAGCTTTCTTT. Drawing the rest from reference TRBV28 and TRBJ1-1, the complete variable domain is DVKVTQSSRYLVKRTGEKVFLECVQDMDHENMFWYRQDPGLGLRLIYFSYDVKMKEKGDIPEGYSVSREKKERFSLILESASTNQTSMYLCASSFHQGVNTEAFFGQGTRLTVV.

The chain employs TRBV30 and TRBJ2-3; 10 nucleotides line up with TRBD2. The germline CDR1 and CDR2 sequences are GTSNPN and SVGIG (reference sequence). The CDR3 sequence is 14 residues long. V was clipped by 1 base and J by 6 bases; unmatched bases: 4. The CDR3, as DNA: TGTGCCTGGAGTGAACTAGCGGGGTCCGATACGCAGTATTTT. This codes for CAWSELAGSDTQYF.

This chain links TRBV18 with TRBJ2-5; no clear D. CDR1 is KGHSH, CDR2 LQKENI, per germline. V lost 6 bases, J lost 1 base, and 9 bases lay in between. The CDR3 is 13 amino acids. The CDR3 region has the DNA TGTGCCAGCTCCCGCGAGATCCAAGAGACCCAGTACTTC. Encoded protein: CASSREIQETQYF.

The gene calls are TRBV10-1 and TRBJ2-1; 9 bases align to TRBD2. V trimming: 4 bases; J trimming: 2 bases; junction bases outside the gene matches: 3. The CDR3 contains 15 residues. Germline CDR1 reads WNHNN; CDR2 reads SYGVQD (reference sequence). The CDR3 loop reads CASSGSGGPYNEQFF. The CDR3 DNA reads TGCGCCAGCAGTGGGAGCGGGGGGCCCTACAATGAGCAGTTCTTC.

V is TRBV5-1 and J is TRBJ2-1; 7 bases are a match to TRBD2. With 3 bases clipped from V and 3 bases from J, the junction kept 12 bases outside the gene matches. This CDR3 is built from 17 residues. The germline gives CDR1 SGHRS, CDR2 YFSETQ. This CDR3 reads CASSSSTTSLHYNEQFF. CDR3 in DNA: TGCGCCAGCAGCTCATCTACGACTAGCCTCCACTACAATGAGCAGTTCTTC.

The V call is TRBV18, the J call TRBJ1-1; D is unresolved. In germline, CDR1 is KGHSH, CDR2 LQKENI. The ends were cut back, 2 bases at V and 4 bases at J, with 23 bases in the middle. This CDR3 region has 18 residues. For the CDR3, the DNA is TGTGCCAGCTCACCAGAGATGCTTGATTCGGGGTCTGGCACTGAAGCTTTCTTT. Its protein product is CASSPEMLDSGSGTEAFF.

The CDR3 DNA reads as TGCGCCAGCAGTGAAAGGGGGGGTTCACCCCTCCACTTT. This sequence encodes CASSERGGSPLHF. The chain is built from TRBV10-2 and TRBJ1-6; D is perhaps TRBD1 (6 bases). V was trimmed by 3 bases and J by 9 bases, leaving 9 bases between them. Germline V gives CDR1 WSHSY, CDR2 SAAADI. This CDR3 is 13 amino acids long.

This clone was seen just once. This chain connects TRBV2 to TRBJ2-7; a possible D gene is TRBD1 (6 bases). Per the germline V gene, CDR1 is SNHLY and CDR2 is FYNNEI. The CDR3 is made up of 12 amino acids. V was trimmed by 5 bases and J by 6 bases, leaving 11 bases between them. CDR3 sequence reads: CASSKDRTEQYF. CDR3 nucleotides: TGTGCCAGCAGTAAAGACAGGACCGAGCAGTACTTC.